This T cell receptor (beta chain) was found in a study of OX40 agonist ivuxolimab in advanced cancers. TCRdb keeps only in-frame clones here, not all; method: immunoSEQ multiplex PCR. This table has some 13,000 clones, under 95% appearing once. CDR1 and CDR2 (germline): MNHEY, SVGAGI. Trimming left V 6 bases short and J 8 bases short, with 16 bases between. The CDR3 is 13 amino acids. The TCR sequence derives from an adult with an advanced solid tumor such as melanoma, head and neck, liver or kidney cancer. The specimen was CD4+ or CD8+ T cells sorted from blood, collected in a trial of the OX40 agonist ivuxolimab. The chain is built from TRBV6-5 and TRBJ1-2; D might be TRBD1 (6 bases). CDR3 loop: CASSPGGSQGYTF. CDR3 DNA: TGTGCCAGCAGCCCCGGGGGCAGTCAAGGCTACACCTTC.